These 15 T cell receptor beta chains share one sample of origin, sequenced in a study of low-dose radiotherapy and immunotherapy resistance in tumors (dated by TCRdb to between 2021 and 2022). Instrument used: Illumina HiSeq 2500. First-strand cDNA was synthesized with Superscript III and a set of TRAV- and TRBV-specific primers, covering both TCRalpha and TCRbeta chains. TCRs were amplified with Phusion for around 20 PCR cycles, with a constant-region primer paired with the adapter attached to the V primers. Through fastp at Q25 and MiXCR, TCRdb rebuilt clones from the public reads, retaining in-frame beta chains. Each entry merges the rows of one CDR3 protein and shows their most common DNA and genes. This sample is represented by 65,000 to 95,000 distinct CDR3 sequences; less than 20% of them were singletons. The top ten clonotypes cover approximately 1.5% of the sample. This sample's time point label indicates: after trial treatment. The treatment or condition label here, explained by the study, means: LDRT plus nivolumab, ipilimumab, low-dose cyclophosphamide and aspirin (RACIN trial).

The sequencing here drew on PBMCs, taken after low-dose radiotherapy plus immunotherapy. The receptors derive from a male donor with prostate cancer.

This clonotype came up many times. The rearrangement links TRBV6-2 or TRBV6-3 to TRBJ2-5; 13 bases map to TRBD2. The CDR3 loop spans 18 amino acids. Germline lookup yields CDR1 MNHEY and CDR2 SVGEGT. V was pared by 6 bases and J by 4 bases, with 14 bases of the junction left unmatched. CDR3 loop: CASRPSITSGRASETQYF. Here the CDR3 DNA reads TGTGCCAGCAGGCCCTCAATAACTAGCGGGAGGGCCTCAGAGACCCAGTACTTC.

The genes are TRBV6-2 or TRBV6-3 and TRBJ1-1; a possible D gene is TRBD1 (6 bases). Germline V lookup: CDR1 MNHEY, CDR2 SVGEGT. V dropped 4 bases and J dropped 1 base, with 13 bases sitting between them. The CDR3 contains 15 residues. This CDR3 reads CASSFTGLGNTEAFF. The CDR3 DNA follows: TGTGCCAGCAGTTTTACAGGGCTGGGGAACACTGAAGCTTTCTTT.

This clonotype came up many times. The CDR3 nucleotides are TGTGCCAGCAGCCAAGTCCGGGGGCAGACTGAAAAACTGTTTTTT. Residues: CASSQVRGQTEKLFF. The chain links TRBV14 to TRBJ1-4; TRBD1 might be the D (6 bases). V gave up 1 base and J gave up 7 bases, with 13 bases separating them. The CDR3 covers 15 residues. CDR1 is SGHDN, CDR2 FVKESK, per germline.

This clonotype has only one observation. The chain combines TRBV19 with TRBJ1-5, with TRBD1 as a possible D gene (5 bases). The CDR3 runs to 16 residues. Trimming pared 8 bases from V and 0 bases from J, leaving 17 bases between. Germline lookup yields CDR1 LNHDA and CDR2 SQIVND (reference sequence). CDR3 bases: TGTGCCAGTTCGGAAAGGCGAGGGGATAGCAATCAGCCCCAGCATTTT. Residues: CASSERRGDSNQPQHF. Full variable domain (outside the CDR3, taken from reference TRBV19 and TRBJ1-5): DGGITQSPKYLFRKEGQNVTLSCEQNLNHDAMYWYRQDPGQGLRLIYYSQIVNDFQKGDIAEGYSVSREKKESFPLTVTSAQKNPTAFYLCASSERRGDSNQPQHFGDGTRLSIL.

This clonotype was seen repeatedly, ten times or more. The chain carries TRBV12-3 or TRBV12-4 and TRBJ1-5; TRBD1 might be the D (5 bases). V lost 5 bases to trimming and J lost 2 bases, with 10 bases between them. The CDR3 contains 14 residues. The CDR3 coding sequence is TGTGCCAGCAGTGCAGGGATAGGCAATCAGCCCCAGCATTTT. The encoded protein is CASSAGIGNQPQHF.

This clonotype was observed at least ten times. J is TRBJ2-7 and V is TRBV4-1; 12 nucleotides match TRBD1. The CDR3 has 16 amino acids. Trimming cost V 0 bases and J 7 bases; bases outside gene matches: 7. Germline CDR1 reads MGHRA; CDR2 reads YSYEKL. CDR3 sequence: CASSQESGQGAKEQYF. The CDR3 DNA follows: TGCGCCAGCAGCCAAGAATCGGGACAGGGGGCGAAAGAGCAGTACTTC.

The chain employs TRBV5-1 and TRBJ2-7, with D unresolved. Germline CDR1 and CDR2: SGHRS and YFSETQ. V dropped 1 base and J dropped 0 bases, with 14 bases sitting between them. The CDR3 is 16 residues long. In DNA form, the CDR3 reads TGCGCCAGCAGCTTGTTTTCGTCAGGCAACTCCTACGAGCAGTACTTC. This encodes CASSLFSSGNSYEQYF.

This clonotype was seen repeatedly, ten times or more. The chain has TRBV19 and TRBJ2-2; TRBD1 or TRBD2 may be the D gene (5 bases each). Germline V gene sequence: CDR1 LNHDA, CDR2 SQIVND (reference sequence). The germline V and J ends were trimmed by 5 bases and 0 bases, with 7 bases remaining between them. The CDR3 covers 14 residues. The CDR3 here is CASSRGSNTGELFF. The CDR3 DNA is TGTGCCAGTAGTCGGGGCTCGAACACCGGGGAGCTGTTTTTT. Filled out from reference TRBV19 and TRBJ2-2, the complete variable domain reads DGGITQSPKYLFRKEGQNVTLSCEQNLNHDAMYWYRQDPGQGLRLIYYSQIVNDFQKGDIAEGYSVSREKKESFPLTVTSAQKNPTAFYLCASSRGSNTGELFFGEGSRLTVL.

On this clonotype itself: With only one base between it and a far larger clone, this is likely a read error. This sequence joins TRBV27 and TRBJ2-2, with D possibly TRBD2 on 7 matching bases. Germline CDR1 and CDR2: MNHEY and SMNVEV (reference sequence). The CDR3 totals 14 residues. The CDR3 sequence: CASTLGGVTGGLFF. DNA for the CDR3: TGTGCCAGCACCTTAGGGGGGGTCACCGGGGGGCTGTTTTTT.

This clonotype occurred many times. CDR3 amino acids: CASGRGSYEQYF. The CDR3 DNA is TGTGCCAGCGGCAGGGGGTCCTACGAGCAGTACTTC. V and J are TRBV28 and TRBJ2-7, with 7 bases lining up with TRBD1. The junction had 2 bases not matched to a gene; V was cut back by 8 bases and J by 1 base. The CDR3 spans 12 residues. Per germline, CDR1 MDHEN and CDR2 SYDVKM. The variable domain in full, with the rest retrieved from reference TRBV28 and TRBJ2-7, is DVKVTQSSRYLVKRTGEKVFLECVQDMDHENMFWYRQDPGLGLRLIYFSYDVKMKEKGDIPEGYSVSREKKERFSLILESASTNQTSMYLCASGRGSYEQYFGPGTRLTVT.

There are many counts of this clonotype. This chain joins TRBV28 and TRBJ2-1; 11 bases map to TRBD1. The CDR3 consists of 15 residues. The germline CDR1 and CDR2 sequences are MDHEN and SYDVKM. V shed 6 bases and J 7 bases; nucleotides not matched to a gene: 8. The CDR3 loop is CASRKDRGLRNEQFF. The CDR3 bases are TGTGCCAGCAGAAAGGACAGGGGGCTCAGGAATGAGCAGTTCTTC.

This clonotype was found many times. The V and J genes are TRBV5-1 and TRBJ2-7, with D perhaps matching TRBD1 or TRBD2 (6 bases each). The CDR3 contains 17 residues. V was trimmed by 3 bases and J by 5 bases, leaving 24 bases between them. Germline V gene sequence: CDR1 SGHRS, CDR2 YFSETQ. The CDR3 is CASSSLSRGATFHEQYF. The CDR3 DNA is TGCGCCAGCAGCTCCCTCTCGAGGGGGGCGACCTTCCACGAGCAGTACTTC.

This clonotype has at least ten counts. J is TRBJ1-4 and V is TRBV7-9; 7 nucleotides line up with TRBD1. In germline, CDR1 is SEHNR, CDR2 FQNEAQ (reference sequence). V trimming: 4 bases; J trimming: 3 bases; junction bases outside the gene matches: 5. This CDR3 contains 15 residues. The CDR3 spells CASSSGQVANEKLFF. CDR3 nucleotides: TGTGCCAGCAGCTCCGGACAGGTGGCTAATGAAAAACTGTTTTTT.

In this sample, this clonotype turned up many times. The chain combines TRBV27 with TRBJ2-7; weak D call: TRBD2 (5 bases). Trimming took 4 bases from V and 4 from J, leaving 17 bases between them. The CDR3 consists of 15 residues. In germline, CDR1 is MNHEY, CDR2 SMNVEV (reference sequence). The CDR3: CASSSPLRAQYEQYF. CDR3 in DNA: TGTGCCAGCAGTTCCCCCTTGCGGGCCCAATACGAGCAGTACTTC.

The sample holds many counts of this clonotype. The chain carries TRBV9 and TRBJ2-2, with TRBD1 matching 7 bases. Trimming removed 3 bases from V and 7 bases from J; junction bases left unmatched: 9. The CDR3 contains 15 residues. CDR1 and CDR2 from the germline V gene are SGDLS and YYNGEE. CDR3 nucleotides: TGTGCCAGCAGCGCCCCGACAGGGATGGACGGGGAGCTGTTTTTT. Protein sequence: CASSAPTGMDGELFF.